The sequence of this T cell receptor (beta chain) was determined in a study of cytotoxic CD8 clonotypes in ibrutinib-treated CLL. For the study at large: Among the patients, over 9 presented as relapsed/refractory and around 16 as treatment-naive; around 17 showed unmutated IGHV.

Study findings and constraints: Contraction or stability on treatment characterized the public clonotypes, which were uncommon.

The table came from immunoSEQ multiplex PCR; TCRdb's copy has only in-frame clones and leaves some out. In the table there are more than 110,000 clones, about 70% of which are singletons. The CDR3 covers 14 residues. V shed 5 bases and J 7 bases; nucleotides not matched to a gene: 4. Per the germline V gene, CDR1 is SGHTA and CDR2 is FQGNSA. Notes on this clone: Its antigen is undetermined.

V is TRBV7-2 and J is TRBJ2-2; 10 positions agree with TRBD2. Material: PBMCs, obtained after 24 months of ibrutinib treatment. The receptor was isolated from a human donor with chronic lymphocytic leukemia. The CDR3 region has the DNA TGTGCCAGCAGCCCGGGACTAGCGTTCGGGGAGCTGTTTTTT. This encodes CASSPGLAFGELFF.